This TCR beta chain is drawn from a study of shared clonotypes between healthy human individuals. General study findings and limits: Clonotype sharing among donors was thought likely to change with sequencing depth. Sampling covered blood only; tissue repertoires likely differ.

Sequencing was performed with immunoSEQ multiplex PCR; in TCRdb, only in-frame clones are kept and a portion is missing. The sample lists around 560,000 clones, roughly 96% occurring once. The length of the CDR3 is 16 residues. CDR1 and CDR2 from the germline V gene are SGHTA and FQGNSA. V lost 4 bases and J lost 1, with 14 bases in between. A word on this clone: The antigen remains undetermined.

Naivety among CD8 cells was defined by CD45RO negativity and positive CCR7 selection, thereby excluding terminally differentiated effector memory CD45RA+ cells. Adults of Caucasian background living in Nashville, Tennessee made up all donors. This TCR was recovered from a woman aged 25-40 years in good health. Sequenced sample: naive CD8+ T cells sorted from blood. V and J are TRBV7-2 and TRBJ2-1, with D tentatively TRBD2 (6 bases). Here the CDR3 reads CASSWDRGVSYNEQFF. As DNA, the CDR3 is TGTGCCAGCAGCTGGGACCGCGGGGTTTCCTACAATGAGCAGTTCTTC.